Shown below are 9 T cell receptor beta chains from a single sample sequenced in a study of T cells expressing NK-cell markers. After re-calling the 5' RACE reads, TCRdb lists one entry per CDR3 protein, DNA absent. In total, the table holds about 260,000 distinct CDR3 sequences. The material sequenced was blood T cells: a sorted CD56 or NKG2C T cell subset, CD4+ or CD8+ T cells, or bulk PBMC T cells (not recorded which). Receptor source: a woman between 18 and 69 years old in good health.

CDR3 region: CASRETGLNTEAFF. The chain employs TRBV6-2 or TRBV6-3 and TRBJ1-1; TCRdb reports TRBD1, a call that lacks DNA to check it against. CDR1 is MNHEY and CDR2 is SVGEGT in the germline V gene. This CDR3 comprises 14 residues.

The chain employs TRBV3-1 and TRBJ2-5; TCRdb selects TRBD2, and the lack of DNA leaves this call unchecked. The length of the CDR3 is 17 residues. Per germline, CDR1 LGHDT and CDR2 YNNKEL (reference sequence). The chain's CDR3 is CASSQGGRDPYQETQYF.

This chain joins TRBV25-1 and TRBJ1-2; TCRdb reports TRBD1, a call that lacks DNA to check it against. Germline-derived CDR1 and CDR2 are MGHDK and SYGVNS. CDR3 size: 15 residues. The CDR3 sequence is CASTPQGKGMKGYTF.

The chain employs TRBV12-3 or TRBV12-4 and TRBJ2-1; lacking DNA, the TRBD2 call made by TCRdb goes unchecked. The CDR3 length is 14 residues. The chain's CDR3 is CASRSDGRYNEQFF.

CDR3 sequence: CASTRGNRNTEAFF. V gene TRBV23-1 combines with J gene TRBJ1-1. TRBV23-1 is reported as an ORF; its role is uncertain. There are 14 residues in the CDR3.

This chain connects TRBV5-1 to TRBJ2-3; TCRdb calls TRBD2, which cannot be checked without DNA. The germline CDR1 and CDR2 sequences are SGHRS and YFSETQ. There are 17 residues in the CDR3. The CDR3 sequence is CASSPRTGPIGTDTQYF.

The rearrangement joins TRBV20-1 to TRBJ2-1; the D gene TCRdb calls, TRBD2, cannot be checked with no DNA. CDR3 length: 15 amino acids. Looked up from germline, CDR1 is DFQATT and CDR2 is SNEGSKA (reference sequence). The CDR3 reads CSARLAGGSGNEQFF.

CDR3: CASSLNPLAGGSGELFF. The rearrangement uses TRBV7-2 and TRBJ2-2; TCRdb picks TRBD2, but there is no DNA to check that call. CDR1 is SGHTA, CDR2 FQGNSA, per germline. The CDR3 totals 17 residues. Full variable domain (rest looked up from reference TRBV7-2 and TRBJ2-2): GAGVSQSPSNKVTEKGKDVELRCDPISGHTALYWYRQSLGQGLEFLIYFQGNSAPDKSGLPSDRFSAERTGGSVSTLTIQRTQQEDSAVYLCASSLNPLAGGSGELFFGEGSRLTVL.

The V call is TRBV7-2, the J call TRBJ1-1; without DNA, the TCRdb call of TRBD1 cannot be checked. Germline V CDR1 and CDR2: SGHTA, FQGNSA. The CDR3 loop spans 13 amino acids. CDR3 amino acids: CASSLGFRGEAFF.